This T cell receptor (beta chain) was identified during a study of blood T cell repertoires in COVID-19. About the research overall: The origin of the acute and convalescent COVID-19 samples was the United States, Italy and Spain.

In the authors' methods: For nucleated cells, counts were estimated from reference gene primer amplification. The data were produced by immunoSEQ multiplex PCR, yet TCRdb's version contains in-frame clones alone and is incomplete. Clone size and the V and J calls come from that table; the DNA yielded D and trimming. Seen here are roughly 130,000 clones, roughly four fifths observed once, and the top ten hold more than 10%. The CDR3 covers 13 residues. Germline trimming cut 3 bases from V and 9 bases from J; bases unmatched to any gene: 7. The specimen sequenced was peripheral blood. The sequence derives from a woman aged 60-75 years with acute or convalescent COVID-19. The chain carries TRBV12-3 or TRBV12-4 and TRBJ2-7; 8 bases align to TRBD1. The CDR3 reads CASSFGRGQRQYF. The DNA for the CDR3 is TGTGCCAGCAGTTTCGGCAGGGGGCAGAGGCAGTACTTC.